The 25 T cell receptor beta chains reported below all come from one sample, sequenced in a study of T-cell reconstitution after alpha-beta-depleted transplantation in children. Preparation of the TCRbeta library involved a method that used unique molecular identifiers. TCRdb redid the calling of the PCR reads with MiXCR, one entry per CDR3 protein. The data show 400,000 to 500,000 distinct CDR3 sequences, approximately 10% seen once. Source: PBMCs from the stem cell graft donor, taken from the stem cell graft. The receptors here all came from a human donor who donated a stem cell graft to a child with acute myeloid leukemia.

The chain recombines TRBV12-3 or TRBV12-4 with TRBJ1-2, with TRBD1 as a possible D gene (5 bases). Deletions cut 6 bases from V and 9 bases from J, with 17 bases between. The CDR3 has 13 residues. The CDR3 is CASSRAAGQSYTF. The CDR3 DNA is TGTGCCAGCAGCCGGGCCGCGGGGCAAAGCTACACCTTC.

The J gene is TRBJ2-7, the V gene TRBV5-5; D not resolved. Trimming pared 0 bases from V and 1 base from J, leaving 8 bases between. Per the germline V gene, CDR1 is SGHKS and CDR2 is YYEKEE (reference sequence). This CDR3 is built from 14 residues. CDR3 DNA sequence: TGTGCCAGCAGCTTGGCCGCGCTTTCCTACGAGCAGTACGTC. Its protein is CASSLAALSYEQYV.

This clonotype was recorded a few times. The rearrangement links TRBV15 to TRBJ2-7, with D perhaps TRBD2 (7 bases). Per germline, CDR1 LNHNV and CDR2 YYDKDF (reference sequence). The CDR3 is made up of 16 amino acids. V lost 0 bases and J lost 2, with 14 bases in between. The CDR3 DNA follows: TGTGCCACCAGCAGAGATCCCCAGCGGGACACCTACGAGCAGTACTTC. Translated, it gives CATSRDPQRDTYEQYF.

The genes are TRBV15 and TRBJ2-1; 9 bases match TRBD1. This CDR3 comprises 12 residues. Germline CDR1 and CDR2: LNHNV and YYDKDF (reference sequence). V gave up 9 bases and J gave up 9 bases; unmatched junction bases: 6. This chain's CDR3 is CATGQGTGEQFF. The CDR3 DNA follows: TGTGCCACGGGACAGGGAACAGGTGAGCAGTTCTTC.

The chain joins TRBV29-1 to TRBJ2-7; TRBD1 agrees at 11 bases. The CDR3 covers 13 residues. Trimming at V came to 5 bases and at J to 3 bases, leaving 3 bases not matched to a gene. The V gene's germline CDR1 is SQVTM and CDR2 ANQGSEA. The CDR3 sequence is CSVTGTGGYEQYF. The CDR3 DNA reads TGCAGCGTTACAGGGACAGGGGGCTACGAGCAGTACTTC.

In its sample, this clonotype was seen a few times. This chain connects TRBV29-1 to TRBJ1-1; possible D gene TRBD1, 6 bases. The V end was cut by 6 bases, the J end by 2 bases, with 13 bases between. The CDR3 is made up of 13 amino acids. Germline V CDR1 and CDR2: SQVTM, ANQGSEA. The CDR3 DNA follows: TGCAGCGTAGCAGAAGGGGGTAACACTGAAGCTTTCTTT. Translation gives CSVAEGGNTEAFF.

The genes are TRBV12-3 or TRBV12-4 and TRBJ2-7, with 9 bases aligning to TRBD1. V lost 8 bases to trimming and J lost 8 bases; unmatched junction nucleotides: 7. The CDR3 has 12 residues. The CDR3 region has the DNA TGTGCCAGCCGCGCCGGGACAGGGAAGCAGTACTTC. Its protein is CASRAGTGKQYF.

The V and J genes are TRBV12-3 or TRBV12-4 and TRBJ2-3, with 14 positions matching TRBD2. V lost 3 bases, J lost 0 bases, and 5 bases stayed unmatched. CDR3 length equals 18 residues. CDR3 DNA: TGTGCCAGCAGTTTGCGGACTAGCGGGGGGCAGAGCACAGATACGCAGTATTTT. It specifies CASSLRTSGGQSTDTQYF.

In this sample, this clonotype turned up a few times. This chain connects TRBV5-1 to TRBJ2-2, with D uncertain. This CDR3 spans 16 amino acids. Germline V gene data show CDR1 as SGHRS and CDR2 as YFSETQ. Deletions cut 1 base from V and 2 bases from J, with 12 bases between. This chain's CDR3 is CASSLWPERNTGELFF. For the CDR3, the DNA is TGCGCCAGCAGCTTGTGGCCAGAGCGTAACACCGGGGAGCTGTTTTTT.

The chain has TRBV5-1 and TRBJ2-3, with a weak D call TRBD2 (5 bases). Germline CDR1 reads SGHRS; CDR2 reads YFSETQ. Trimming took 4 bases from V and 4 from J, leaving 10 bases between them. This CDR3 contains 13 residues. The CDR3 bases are TGCGCCAGCAGCCGGACTGGACCAGATACGCAGTATTTT. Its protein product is CASSRTGPDTQYF.

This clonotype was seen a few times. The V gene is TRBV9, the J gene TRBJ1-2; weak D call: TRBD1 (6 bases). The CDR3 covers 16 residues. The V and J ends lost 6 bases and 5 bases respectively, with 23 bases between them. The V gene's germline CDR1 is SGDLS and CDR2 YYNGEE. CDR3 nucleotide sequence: TGTGCCAGCAAGAGGGGATCTGCGGGACAAAGTTATGGCTACACCTTC. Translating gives CASKRGSAGQSYGYTF.

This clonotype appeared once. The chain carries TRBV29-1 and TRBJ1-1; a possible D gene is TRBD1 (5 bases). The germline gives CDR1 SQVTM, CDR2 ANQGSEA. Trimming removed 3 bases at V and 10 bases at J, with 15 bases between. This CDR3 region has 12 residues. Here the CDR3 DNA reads TGCAGCGTTGACACGTCGGGGGGTTTAGCTTTCTTT. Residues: CSVDTSGGLAFF.

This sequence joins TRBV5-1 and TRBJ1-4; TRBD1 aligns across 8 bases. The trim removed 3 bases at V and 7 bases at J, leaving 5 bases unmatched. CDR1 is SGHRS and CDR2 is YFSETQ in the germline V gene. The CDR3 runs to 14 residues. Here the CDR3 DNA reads TGCGCCAGCAGCTCCGGGACAGGTAGTGAAAAACTGTTTTTT. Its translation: CASSSGTGSEKLFF.

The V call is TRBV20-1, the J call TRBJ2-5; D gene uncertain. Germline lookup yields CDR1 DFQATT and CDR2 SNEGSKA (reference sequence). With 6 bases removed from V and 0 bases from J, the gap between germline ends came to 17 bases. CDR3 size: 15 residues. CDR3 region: CSARRGAGNQETQYF. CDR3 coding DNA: TGCAGTGCCCGTCGTGGCGCTGGAAACCAAGAGACCCAGTACTTC.

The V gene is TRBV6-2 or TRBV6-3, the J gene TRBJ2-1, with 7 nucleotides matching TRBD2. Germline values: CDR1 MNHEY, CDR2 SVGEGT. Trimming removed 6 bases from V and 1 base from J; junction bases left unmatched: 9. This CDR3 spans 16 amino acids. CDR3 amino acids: CASSPERGFSYNEQFF. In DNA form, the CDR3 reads TGTGCCAGCAGCCCCGAGCGGGGCTTTTCCTACAATGAGCAGTTCTTC.

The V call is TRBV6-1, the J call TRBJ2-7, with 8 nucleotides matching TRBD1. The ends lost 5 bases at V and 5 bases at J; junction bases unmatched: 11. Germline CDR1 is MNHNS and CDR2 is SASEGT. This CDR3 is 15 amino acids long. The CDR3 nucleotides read TGTGCCAGCAGTCGCCAAGGACAGGGTGGACACGAGCAGTACTTC. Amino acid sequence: CASSRQGQGGHEQYF.

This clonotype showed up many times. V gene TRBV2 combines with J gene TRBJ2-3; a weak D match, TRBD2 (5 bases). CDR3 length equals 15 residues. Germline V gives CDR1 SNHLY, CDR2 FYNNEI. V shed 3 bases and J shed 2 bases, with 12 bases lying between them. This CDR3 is CASSEGEGYTDTQYF. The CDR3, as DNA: TGTGCCAGCAGTGAGGGCGAGGGATACACAGATACGCAGTATTTT.

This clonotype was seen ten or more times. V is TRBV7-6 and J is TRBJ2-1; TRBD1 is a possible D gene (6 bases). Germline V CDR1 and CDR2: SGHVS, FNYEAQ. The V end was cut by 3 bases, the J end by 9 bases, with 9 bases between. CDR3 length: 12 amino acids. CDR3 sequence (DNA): TGTGCCAGCAGCTTTACAGGGCTTGAGCAGTTCTTC. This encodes CASSFTGLEQFF.

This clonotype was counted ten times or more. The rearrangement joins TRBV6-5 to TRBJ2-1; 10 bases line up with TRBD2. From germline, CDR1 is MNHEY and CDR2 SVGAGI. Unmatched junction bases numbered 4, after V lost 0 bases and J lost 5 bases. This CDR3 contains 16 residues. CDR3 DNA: TGTGCCAGCAGTTACTCTTCTAGCGGGGGAGACAATGAGCAGTTCTTC. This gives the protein CASSYSSSGGDNEQFF.

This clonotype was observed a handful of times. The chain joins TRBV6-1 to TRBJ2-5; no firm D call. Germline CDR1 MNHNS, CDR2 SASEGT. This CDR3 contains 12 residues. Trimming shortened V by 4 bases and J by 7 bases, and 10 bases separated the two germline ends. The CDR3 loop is CASSAGLGTQYF. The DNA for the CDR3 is TGTGCCAGCAGTGCAGGTTTAGGGACCCAGTACTTC.

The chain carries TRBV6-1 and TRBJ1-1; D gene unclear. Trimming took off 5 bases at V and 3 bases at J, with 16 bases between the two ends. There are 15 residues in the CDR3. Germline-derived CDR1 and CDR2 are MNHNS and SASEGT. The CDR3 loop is CASSPQFRSDTEAFF. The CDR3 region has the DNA TGTGCCAGCAGTCCCCAATTTAGGAGCGACACTGAAGCTTTCTTT.

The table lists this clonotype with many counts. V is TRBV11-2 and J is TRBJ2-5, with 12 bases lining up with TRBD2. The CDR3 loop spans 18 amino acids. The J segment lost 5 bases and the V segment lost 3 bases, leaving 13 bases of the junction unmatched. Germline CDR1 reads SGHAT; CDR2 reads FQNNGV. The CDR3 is CASSFGASGGELVETQYF. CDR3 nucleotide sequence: TGTGCCAGCAGCTTTGGGGCTAGCGGGGGGGAATTGGTTGAGACCCAGTACTTC.

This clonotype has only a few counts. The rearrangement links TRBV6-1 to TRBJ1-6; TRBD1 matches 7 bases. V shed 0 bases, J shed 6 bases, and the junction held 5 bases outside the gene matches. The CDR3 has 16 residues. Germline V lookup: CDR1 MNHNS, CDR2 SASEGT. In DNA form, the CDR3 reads TGTGCCAGCAGTGAAGCGCTGGGACAGCGTAATTCACCCCTCCACTTT. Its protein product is CASSEALGQRNSPLHF.

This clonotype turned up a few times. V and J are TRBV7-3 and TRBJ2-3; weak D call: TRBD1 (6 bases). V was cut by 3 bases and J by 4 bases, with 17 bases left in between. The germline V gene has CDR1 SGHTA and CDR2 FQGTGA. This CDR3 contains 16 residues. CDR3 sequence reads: CASSLRGFFQSDTQYF. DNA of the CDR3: TGTGCCAGCAGCTTGAGGGGGTTTTTTCAGTCAGATACGCAGTATTTT.

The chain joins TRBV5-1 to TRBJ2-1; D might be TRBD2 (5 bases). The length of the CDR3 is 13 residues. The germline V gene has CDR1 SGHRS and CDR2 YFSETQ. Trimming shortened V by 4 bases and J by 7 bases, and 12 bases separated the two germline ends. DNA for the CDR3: TGCGCCAGCAGCGGGCGGACGGGGAATGAGCAGTTCTTC. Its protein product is CASSGRTGNEQFF.